Following are 22 T cell receptor beta chains from one sample sequenced in a study of blood T cells in healthy people across ages. Using a J-beta primer mix together with a sample-barcoded 5' primer, a second PCR was run for roughly 6 to 12 cycles. TCRdb analysed the 5' RACE reads with MiXCR anew, one entry per CDR3 protein. The table shows approximately 850,000 distinct CDR3 sequences, with roughly 64% occurring only once. The sample taken for sequencing was blood. Receptor source: a man aged 25 to 40 in good health.

This clonotype appeared a few times. The chain recombines TRBV11-2 with TRBJ2-1; TRBD1 aligns across 9 bases. CDR3 length equals 13 residues. The junction had 6 bases not matched to a gene; V was cut back by 8 bases and J by 7 bases. Germline lookup yields CDR1 SGHAT and CDR2 FQNNGV. As DNA, the CDR3 is TGTGCCAGCCAGGACAGGGGTACTAATGAGCAGTTCTTC. Its protein is CASQDRGTNEQFF.

This clonotype occurred a few times. The rearrangement joins TRBV29-1 to TRBJ2-3; D may be TRBD2 (6 bases). This CDR3 has 15 residues. From germline, CDR1 is SQVTM and CDR2 ANQGSEA. The V end lost 6 bases, the J end lost 1 base, and 17 bases lay between the germline ends. The CDR3 DNA reads as TGCAGCGTCCCCAAGGGCGGGGCTCGCACAGATACGCAGTATTTT. This codes for CSVPKGGARTDTQYF.

In regard to this clonotype: At one of its ends the junction is not consistent with the germline gene, which may arise from a read error. This chain connects TRBV27 to TRBJ2-4; unclear D gene. The DNA end favors TRBJ2-7, so the J call may be wrong. The CDR3 has 17 residues. The germline V gene has CDR1 MNHEY and CDR2 SMNVEV (reference sequence). CDR3: CAGSSEKIRVSSYEQYF. The CDR3 DNA reads TGTGCCGGCAGCAGTGAGAAAATACGGGTCAGTTCCTACGAGCAGTACTTC.

This CDR3 is CAINPGETGEQYF. The CDR3 DNA is TGTGCCATCAACCCAGGGGAGACTGGGGAGCAGTACTTC. The V and J genes are TRBV10-3 and TRBJ2-4, with D perhaps TRBD1 (6 bases). The CDR3 is 13 amino acids. The V and J ends lost 7 bases and 13 bases respectively, with 20 bases between them. CDR1 and CDR2 (germline): ENHRY, SYGVKD.

This clonotype was seen more than once but under ten times. This rearrangement joins TRBV6-2 or TRBV6-3 to TRBJ2-7, with 7 positions matching TRBD2. The CDR3 consists of 16 residues. The trim removed 4 bases at V and 2 bases at J, leaving 11 bases unmatched. Germline V gene lookup returns CDR1 MNHEY and CDR2 SVGEGT. The CDR3: CASSSYKAGVPYEQYF. The CDR3, as DNA: TGTGCCAGCAGTTCATATAAGGCGGGAGTCCCCTACGAGCAGTACTTC.

This sequence joins TRBV15 and TRBJ2-7; possible D gene TRBD1, 6 bases. The CDR3 covers 16 residues. Trimming cost V 3 bases and J 2 bases, with 17 bases left between them. Germline V CDR1 and CDR2: LNHNV, YYDKDF (reference sequence). The CDR3: CATSSELKGTTYEQYF. The CDR3 DNA reads as TGTGCCACCAGCAGTGAACTAAAGGGGACAACCTACGAGCAGTACTTC.

There are a few counts of this clonotype. The V and J genes are TRBV6-2 or TRBV6-3 and TRBJ2-3; D is unclear. The CDR3 runs to 14 residues. Per the germline V gene, CDR1 is MNHEY and CDR2 is SVGEGT. Trimming took 7 bases from V and 3 from J, leaving 14 bases between them. The CDR3 loop reads CASMGPPGTDTQYF. The CDR3 nucleotides read TGTGCCAGCATGGGCCCTCCCGGGACAGATACGCAGTATTTT.

This clonotype was observed a few times. V and J are TRBV7-6 and TRBJ1-4; maybe TRBD1 (5 bases). Trimming left V 5 bases short and J 7 bases short, with 14 bases between. CDR1 is SGHVS, CDR2 FNYEAQ, per germline. The CDR3 consists of 14 residues. CDR3 sequence: CASSNQVQGEKLFF. DNA of the CDR3: TGTGCCAGCAGCAATCAGGTCCAGGGTGAAAAACTGTTTTTT.

This rearrangement joins TRBV5-5 to TRBJ2-3; no clear D. From germline, CDR1 is SGHKS and CDR2 YYEKEE (reference sequence). V lost 5 bases and J 7 bases, leaving 11 bases between the germline ends. The CDR3 consists of 12 residues. The chain's CDR3 is CASRVVGNTQYF. CDR3 bases: TGTGCCAGCAGGGTGGTCGGAAATACGCAGTATTTT. Drawing the rest from reference TRBV5-5 and TRBJ2-3, the complete variable domain is DAGVTQSPTHLIKTRGQQVTLRCSPISGHKSVSWYQQVLGQGPQFIFQYYEKEERGRGNFPDRFSARQFPNYSSELNVNALLLGDSALYLCASRVVGNTQYFGPGTRLTVL.

The J gene is TRBJ2-1, the V gene TRBV30, with D unresolved. The germline CDR1 and CDR2 sequences are GTSNPN and SVGIG (reference sequence). V was pared by 0 bases and J by 8 bases, with 8 bases between. The CDR3 loop spans 12 amino acids. The CDR3 DNA sequence: TGTGCCTGGAGTGTCAGTGGGTATGAGCAGTTCTTC. Its translation is CAWSVSGYEQFF. Filled out from reference TRBV30 and TRBJ2-1, the complete variable domain reads SQTIHQWPATLVQPVGSPLSLECTVEGTSNPNLYWYRQAAGRGLQLLFYSVGIGQISSEVPQNLSASRPQDRQFILSSKKLLLSDSGFYLCAWSVSGYEQFFGPGTRLTVL.

This clonotype was picked up one time. This chain joins TRBV28 and TRBJ2-1; TRBD1 agrees at 8 bases. Germline V lookup: CDR1 MDHEN, CDR2 SYDVKM. The CDR3 sequence is 16 residues long. The V segment lost 2 bases and the J segment 1 base; nucleotides outside the gene matches: 4. The CDR3 region has the DNA TGTGCCAGCAGTTTAGTAACAGGGGGATCCTACAATGAGCAGTTCTTC. Its protein is CASSLVTGGSYNEQFF.

This chain connects TRBV29-1 to TRBJ2-1; D not certain. V dropped 2 bases and J dropped 2 bases, with 7 bases sitting between them. This CDR3 spans 13 amino acids. Germline V gene data show CDR1 as SQVTM and CDR2 as ANQGSEA. The CDR3 is CSVEPGTYNEQFF. CDR3 coding DNA: TGCAGCGTTGAACCGGGTACCTACAATGAGCAGTTCTTC.

The sample holds a few counts of this clonotype. The chain employs TRBV9 and TRBJ2-1; D not resolved. V lost 3 bases, J lost 5 bases, and 6 bases lay in between. Per the germline V gene, CDR1 is SGDLS and CDR2 is YYNGEE. The CDR3 is 12 residues long. The chain's CDR3 is CASSAYNNEQFF. CDR3 bases: TGTGCCAGCAGCGCGTACAACAATGAGCAGTTCTTC.

This clonotype was seen just once. J is TRBJ1-1 and V is TRBV5-6, with a tentative D call TRBD1 (5 bases). Germline V gene lookup returns CDR1 SGHDT and CDR2 YYEEEE. CDR3 length: 11 residues. In DNA, the CDR3 is TGTGCTAAGGGACGGGAGGCTGAAGCTTTCTTT. Its translation: CAKGREAEAFF. The variable domain in full, completed from reference TRBV5-6 and TRBJ1-1, reads DAGVTQSPTHLIKTRGQQVTLRCSPKSGHDTVSWYQQALGQGPQFIFQYYEEEERQRGNFPDRFSGHQFPNYSSELNVNALLLGDSALYLCAKGREAEAFFGQGTRLTVV.

This clonotype was recorded a few times. The chain couples TRBV7-9 to TRBJ1-2; 7 nucleotides align to TRBD1. CDR1 is SEHNR, CDR2 FQNEAQ, per germline (reference sequence). Trimming removed 5 bases from V and 5 bases from J; junction bases left unmatched: 14. The CDR3 contains 16 residues. The CDR3 region is CASSHPLRDSRYGYTF. CDR3 bases: TGTGCCAGCAGCCATCCACTTCGGGACAGCCGTTATGGCTACACCTTC.

This clonotype was recorded only once. This sequence joins TRBV20-1 and TRBJ2-3; D is unresolved. The ends were cut back, 5 bases at V and 6 bases at J, with 21 bases in the middle. This CDR3 is 15 amino acids long. Per germline, CDR1 DFQATT and CDR2 SNEGSKA (reference sequence). The CDR3: CSAEPRSYFHDTQYF. In DNA, the CDR3 is TGCAGTGCTGAACCCCGGAGCTACTTCCATGATACGCAGTATTTT.

This clonotype was seen just once. This chain joins TRBV4-2 and TRBJ2-5, with no clear D. TRBJ2-7 explains the end of the DNA better; the J call may be wrong. CDR1 is LGHNA, CDR2 YNFKEQ, per germline. The CDR3 spans 15 residues. The CDR3 protein is CASSQEESGFYEQYF. In DNA, the CDR3 is TGTGCCAGCAGCCAAGAGGAGTCTGGGTTCTACGAGCAGTACTTC.

The DNA of the CDR3 is TGTGCCTCGGGACAGGGGCACTCTGGGGCCAACGTCCTGACTTTC. Its protein is CASGQGHSGANVLTF. V usage is TRBV15 and J usage is TRBJ2-6, with 10 bases fitting TRBD1. CDR1 is LNHNV and CDR2 is YYDKDF in the germline V gene (reference sequence). The junction had 4 bases not matched to a gene; V was cut back by 11 bases and J by 0 bases. The CDR3 contains 15 residues.

This clonotype was seen many times. This chain uses TRBV7-2 with TRBJ2-5; possibly TRBD2 for D (5 bases). Trimming left V 6 bases short and J 5 bases short, with 10 bases between. The V gene's germline CDR1 is SGHTA and CDR2 FQGNSA. This CDR3 has 12 amino acids. The CDR3 spells CASSLLGETQYF. The CDR3 DNA reads as TGTGCCAGCAGTTTACTAGGGGAGACCCAGTACTTC.

J is TRBJ2-3 and V is TRBV5-1, with 7 bases matching TRBD2. Trimming at V came to 0 bases and at J to 1 base, leaving 5 bases not matched to a gene. Germline CDR1 is SGHRS and CDR2 is YFSETQ. The CDR3 is 16 residues long. DNA of the CDR3: TGCGCCAGCAGCTTGGAAGAGGCGGGGGGCACAGATACGCAGTATTTT. Translating it yields CASSLEEAGGTDTQYF.

The chain combines TRBV11-2 with TRBJ2-3, with TRBD1 matching 7 bases. The CDR3 runs 15 residues. The trim removed 3 bases at V and 5 bases at J, leaving 8 bases unmatched. Looked up from germline, CDR1 is SGHAT and CDR2 is FQNNGV. CDR3 in DNA: TGTGCCAGCAGCTTTGAAGGGGGCAGGGGAGATACGCAGTATTTT. Its protein is CASSFEGGRGDTQYF.

This chain connects TRBV7-2 to TRBJ2-1; 8 positions agree with TRBD1. Germline-derived CDR1 and CDR2 are SGHTA and FQGNSA. This CDR3 contains 17 residues. V lost 2 bases to trimming and J lost 2 bases; unmatched junction nucleotides: 8. The CDR3 loop reads CASSLRAGQETYNEQFF. In DNA, the CDR3 is TGTGCCAGCAGCTTAAGGGCGGGACAGGAAACCTACAATGAGCAGTTCTTC.